The 24 T cell receptor beta chains reported below all come from one sample, sequenced in a study of blood T cell repertoires in COVID-19. Sequencing used immunoSEQ multiplex PCR; TCRdb keeps in-frame clones, though not all of them. Found here are 200,000 to 250,000 clones, 83% of them singletons; the top ten hold about 3.6%. The sample was PBMCs or T cells enriched from blood (not recorded which). These receptors came from a woman in her thirties or forties who had been exposed to COVID-19.

V and J are TRBV9 and TRBJ2-1, with 10 bases matching TRBD2. V dropped 0 bases and J dropped 11; count of bases not matched to a gene: 8. The CDR3 has 15 amino acids. CDR1 is SGDLS and CDR2 is YYNGEE in the germline V gene. The CDR3 DNA is TGTGCCAGCAGCGTAGATGTAGCGGGGGGACCTCAGCAGTTCTTC. Translation: CASSVDVAGGPQQFF.

The chain has TRBV7-2 and TRBJ1-1, with 7 bases matching TRBD1. Germline trimming cut 5 bases from V and 0 bases from J; bases unmatched to any gene: 6. This CDR3 contains 15 residues. Germline values: CDR1 SGHTA, CDR2 FQGNSA. DNA for the CDR3: TGTGCCAGCAGCCGGACAGGCCCTATGAACACTGAAGCTTTCTTT. Its translation: CASSRTGPMNTEAFF.

This clone is a singleton in its sample. The chain employs TRBV5-5 and TRBJ2-7, with TRBD2 matching 7 bases. V trimming: 6 bases; J trimming: 2 bases; junction bases outside the gene matches: 8. The CDR3 length is 14 residues. Germline CDR1 SGHKS, CDR2 YYEKEE (reference sequence). This chain's CDR3 is CASKPSGGPYEQYF. DNA for the CDR3: TGTGCCAGCAAACCCTCGGGGGGACCCTACGAGCAGTACTTC.

V is TRBV5-6 and J is TRBJ1-1; D is undetermined. Per germline, CDR1 SGHDT and CDR2 YYEEEE. CDR3 length equals 16 residues. Trimming cost V 3 bases and J 1 base, with 16 bases left between them. The CDR3 bases are TGTGCCAGCAGCTCCAACGCGGGGTCACAGAACACTGAAGCTTTCTTT. This codes for CASSSNAGSQNTEAFF.

This clone was seen repeatedly, ten times or more. The chain joins TRBV6-5 to TRBJ2-1; possible D gene TRBD2, 6 bases. This CDR3 has 13 residues. V dropped 6 bases and J dropped 7 bases, with 13 bases sitting between them. The V gene's germline CDR1 is MNHEY and CDR2 SVGAGI. As DNA, the CDR3 is TGTGCCAGCAGGATGGGGGGTTCGAATGAGCAGTTCTTC. Translation gives CASRMGGSNEQFF.

This clone has just one count. This chain connects TRBV10-3 to TRBJ2-3; D call uncertain. The CDR3 runs 12 residues. V lost 8 bases, J lost 0 bases, and 6 bases lay in between. CDR1 and CDR2 from the germline V gene are ENHRY and SYGVKD. The CDR3 protein is CAISGSTDTQYF. In DNA form, the CDR3 reads TGTGCCATCTCCGGTAGCACAGATACGCAGTATTTT.

The chain uses TRBV19 and TRBJ2-2; 11 bases fit TRBD2. V was clipped by 2 bases and J by 5 bases; unmatched bases: 1. The CDR3 extends over 15 amino acids. CDR1 is LNHDA, CDR2 SQIVND, per germline (reference sequence). CDR3 amino acids: CASSITSGGTGELFF. As DNA, the CDR3 is TGTGCCAGTAGTATAACTAGCGGGGGAACCGGGGAGCTGTTTTTT.

The genes are TRBV24-1 and TRBJ2-2; TRBD2 matches at 10 bases. The CDR3 consists of 18 residues. Trimming took 4 bases from V and 7 from J; bases not matched to a gene: 14. Germline V gene sequence: CDR1 KGHDR, CDR2 SFDVKD. CDR3 sequence reads: CATSEILPSGGHNGELFF. The CDR3 region has the DNA TGTGCCACCAGTGAAATCCTTCCTAGCGGGGGCCACAACGGGGAGCTGTTTTTT.

The V and J genes are TRBV29-1 and TRBJ1-2; D remains unclear. The CDR3 spans 14 residues. CDR1 is SQVTM, CDR2 ANQGSEA, per germline. With 2 bases removed from V and 6 bases from J, the gap between germline ends came to 16 bases. The CDR3 DNA is TGCAGCGTTGAAAGGCCCGGGGAATTTGATGGCTACACCTTC. It encodes CSVERPGEFDGYTF.

The V call is TRBV7-6, the J call TRBJ1-1; the match to TRBD1 covers 8 bases. The CDR3 has 15 residues. CDR1 is SGHVS, CDR2 FNYEAQ, per germline. Trimming cost V 2 bases and J 4 bases; bases outside gene matches: 6. The DNA of the CDR3 is TGTGCCAGCAGCTTACAAGACAGGGGAGGCACTGAAGCTTTCTTT. Translated: CASSLQDRGGTEAFF.

The chain couples TRBV5-1 to TRBJ1-4; D not certain. Germline CDR1 and CDR2: SGHRS and YFSETQ. The CDR3 is 15 residues long. Trimming stripped 4 bases from V and 8 bases from J, with 18 bases between. The CDR3 protein is CASSPAFSGKEKLFF. The CDR3 bases are TGCGCCAGCAGCCCGGCTTTTTCGGGAAAGGAAAAACTGTTTTTT.

The chain recombines TRBV18 with TRBJ2-1; possibly TRBD2 for D (6 bases). V dropped 5 bases and J dropped 9 bases, with 20 bases sitting between them. The V gene's germline CDR1 is KGHSH and CDR2 LQKENI. This CDR3 has 15 residues. The CDR3: CASSDYEGPSAEQFF. The CDR3 nucleotides read TGTGCCAGCTCAGATTACGAGGGTCCTAGCGCTGAGCAGTTCTTC.

The V and J genes are TRBV15 and TRBJ2-3; weak D call: TRBD2 (5 bases). Germline V lookup: CDR1 LNHNV, CDR2 YYDKDF (reference sequence). The length of the CDR3 is 12 residues. The V gene lost 9 bases and the J gene lost 6 bases, with 13 bases spanning the gap. The CDR3 coding sequence is TGTGCCACGACGGGGAGTGGGGATACGCAGTATTTT. Translating gives CATTGSGDTQYF.

The V call is TRBV6-5, the J call TRBJ2-2, with a possible D match to TRBD2 (6 bases). Per the germline V gene, CDR1 is MNHEY and CDR2 is SVGAGI. Trimming left V 8 bases short and J 1 base short, with 11 bases between. The CDR3 contains 14 residues. CDR3 nucleotides: TGTGCCAGCGAAAACGGGGGGAACACCGGGGAGCTGTTTTTT. Protein product: CASENGGNTGELFF.

The chain carries TRBV5-6 and TRBJ2-3; the D is unclear. V lost 3 bases, J lost 3 bases, and 2 bases lay in between. This CDR3 is built from 11 residues. Per the germline V gene, CDR1 is SGHDT and CDR2 is YYEEEE. CDR3 protein: CASSSTDTQYF. The DNA of the CDR3 is TGTGCCAGCAGCTCGACAGATACGCAGTATTTT.

This clone was seen a handful of times. The rearrangement joins TRBV25-1 to TRBJ2-1; D call uncertain. Germline values: CDR1 MGHDK, CDR2 SYGVNS. V was shortened by 2 bases and J by 5 bases, with 13 bases between the two germline ends. The CDR3 extends over 15 amino acids. The CDR3 DNA follows: TGTGCCAGCAGTGAAGCCCCCCATCACAACAATGAGCAGTTCTTC. Translation gives CASSEAPHHNNEQFF.

The chain employs TRBV30 and TRBJ1-3; D remains ambiguous. Looked up from germline, CDR1 is GTSNPN and CDR2 is SVGIG (reference sequence). V was cut by 2 bases and J by 13 bases, with 15 bases left in between. The CDR3 extends over 12 amino acids. The CDR3 is CAWSRYPGEIYF. Written as DNA, the CDR3 is TGTGCCTGGAGTCGATACCCTGGGGAGATATATTTT. Looking up the rest from reference TRBV30 and TRBJ1-3 gives the full variable domain: SQTIHQWPATLVQPVGSPLSLECTVEGTSNPNLYWYRQAAGRGLQLLFYSVGIGQISSEVPQNLSASRPQDRQFILSSKKLLLSDSGFYLCAWSRYPGEIYFGEGSWLTVV.

This clone was detected only once. The chain employs TRBV2 and TRBJ1-2; tentative D call: TRBD1 (6 bases). The V end was cut by 6 bases, the J end by 3 bases, with 11 bases between. Germline V gene lookup returns CDR1 SNHLY and CDR2 FYNNEI. This CDR3 region has 13 residues. CDR3 sequence reads: CASRRDKDYGYTF. CDR3 DNA: TGTGCCAGCAGACGGGACAAGGACTATGGCTACACCTTC.

The chain links TRBV3-1 (or the pseudogene TRBV3-2) to TRBJ1-1; the D gene is possibly TRBD1 (5 bases). CDR1 and CDR2 (germline): LGHDT, YNNKEL (reference sequence). V was cut by 6 bases and J by 1 base, with 12 bases left in between. The CDR3 is 14 residues long. In DNA, the CDR3 is TGTGCCAGCAGGAAGAGGCAGGGGAACACTGAAGCTTTCTTT. Residues: CASRKRQGNTEAFF.

The gene calls are TRBV5-1 and TRBJ2-5, with D possibly being TRBD1 (5 bases). This CDR3 is 15 amino acids long. With 0 bases removed from V and 9 bases from J, the gap between germline ends came to 18 bases. Looked up from germline, CDR1 is SGHRS and CDR2 is YFSETQ. CDR3: CASSLVRNREGAQYF. The DNA of the CDR3 is TGCGCCAGCAGCTTGGTGCGGAACCGAGAAGGGGCCCAGTACTTC.

The chain recombines TRBV27 with TRBJ1-1; 10 bases line up with TRBD1. The length of the CDR3 is 15 residues. Trimming cost V 0 bases and J 3 bases; bases outside gene matches: 1. Germline V CDR1 and CDR2: MNHEY, SMNVEV (reference sequence). CDR3 protein: CASSLSTGGYTEAFF. The CDR3, as DNA: TGTGCCAGCAGTTTATCGACAGGGGGCTACACTGAAGCTTTCTTT.

The V gene is TRBV7-8, the J gene TRBJ1-1, with no clear D. Trimming cost V 4 bases and J 9 bases, with 3 bases left between them. Per germline, CDR1 SGHVS and CDR2 FQNEAQ. This CDR3 is built from 9 residues. The CDR3 DNA reads as TGTGCCAGCAGCTCCAAAGCTTTCTTT. Its translation is CASSSKAFF.

The rearrangement uses TRBV19 and TRBJ1-1; tentative D call: TRBD1 (5 bases). Trimming removed 7 bases at V and 1 base at J, with 22 bases between. The CDR3 consists of 17 residues. The V gene's germline CDR1 is LNHDA and CDR2 SQIVND (reference sequence). CDR3 protein: CASKRIRATSSNTEAFF. The CDR3 DNA is TGTGCCAGTAAGAGAATCAGGGCTACAAGCTCGAACACTGAAGCTTTCTTT.

The rearrangement links TRBV11-3 to TRBJ1-6; possibly TRBD1 for D (5 bases). Germline-derived CDR1 and CDR2 are SGHNT and YENEEA. V lost 5 bases, J lost 9 bases, and 11 bases lay in between. The CDR3 contains 13 residues. Written as DNA, the CDR3 is TGTGCCAGCAGCGCCCGGGGGGGTTCACCCCTCCACTTT. Translated, it gives CASSARGGSPLHF.